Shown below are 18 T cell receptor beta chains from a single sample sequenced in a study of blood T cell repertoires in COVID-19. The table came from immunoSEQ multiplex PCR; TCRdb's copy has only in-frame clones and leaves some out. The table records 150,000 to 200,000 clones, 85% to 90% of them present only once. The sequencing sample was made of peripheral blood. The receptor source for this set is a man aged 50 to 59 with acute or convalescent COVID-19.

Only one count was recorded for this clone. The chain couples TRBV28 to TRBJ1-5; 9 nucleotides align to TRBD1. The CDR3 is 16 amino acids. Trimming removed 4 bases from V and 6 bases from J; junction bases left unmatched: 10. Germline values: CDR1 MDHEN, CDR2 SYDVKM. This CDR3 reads CASSSATGGFGQPQHF. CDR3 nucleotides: TGTGCCAGCAGTTCGGCGACAGGGGGTTTCGGTCAGCCCCAGCATTTT. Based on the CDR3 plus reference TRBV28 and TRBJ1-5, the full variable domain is DVKVTQSSRYLVKRTGEKVFLECVQDMDHENMFWYRQDPGLGLRLIYFSYDVKMKEKGDIPEGYSVSREKKERFSLILESASTNQTSMYLCASSSATGGFGQPQHFGDGTRLSIL.

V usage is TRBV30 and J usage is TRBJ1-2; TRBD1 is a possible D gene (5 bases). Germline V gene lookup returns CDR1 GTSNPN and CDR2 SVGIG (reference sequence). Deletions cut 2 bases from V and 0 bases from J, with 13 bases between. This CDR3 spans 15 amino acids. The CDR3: CAWSRGGSANYGYTF. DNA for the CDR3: TGTGCCTGGAGTAGGGGAGGATCAGCTAACTATGGCTACACCTTC.

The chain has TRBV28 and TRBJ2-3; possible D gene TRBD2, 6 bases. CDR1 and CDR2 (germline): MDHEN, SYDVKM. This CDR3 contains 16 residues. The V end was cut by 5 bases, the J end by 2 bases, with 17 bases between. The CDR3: CASSRERVRPTDTQYF. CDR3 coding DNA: TGTGCCAGCAGTCGGGAGAGGGTCAGGCCCACAGATACGCAGTATTTT.

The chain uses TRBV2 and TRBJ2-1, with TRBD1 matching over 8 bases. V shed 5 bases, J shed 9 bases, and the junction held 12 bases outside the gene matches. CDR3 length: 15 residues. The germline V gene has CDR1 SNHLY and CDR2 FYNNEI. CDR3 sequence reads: CASSQPGQARGEQFF. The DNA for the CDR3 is TGTGCCAGCAGTCAGCCGGGACAGGCGAGGGGTGAGCAGTTCTTC.

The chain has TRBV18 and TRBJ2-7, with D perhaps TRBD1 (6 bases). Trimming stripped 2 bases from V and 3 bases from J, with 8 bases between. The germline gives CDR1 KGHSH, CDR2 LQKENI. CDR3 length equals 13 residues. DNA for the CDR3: TGTGCCAGCTCACCAAACAGGGACTACGAGCAGTACTTC. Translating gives CASSPNRDYEQYF. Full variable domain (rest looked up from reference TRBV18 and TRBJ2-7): NAGVMQNPRHLVRRRGQEARLRCSPMKGHSHVYWYRQLPEEGLKFMVYLQKENIIDESGMPKERFSAEFPKEGPSILRIQQVVRGDSAAYFCASSPNRDYEQYFGPGTRLTVT.

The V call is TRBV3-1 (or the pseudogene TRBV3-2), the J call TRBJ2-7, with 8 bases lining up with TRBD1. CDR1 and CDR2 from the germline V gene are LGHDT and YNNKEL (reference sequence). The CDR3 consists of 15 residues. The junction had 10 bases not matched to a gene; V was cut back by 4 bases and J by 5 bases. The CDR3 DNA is TGTGCCAGCAGCCCACTTGCAGGGGGCGAGGACGAGCAGTACTTC. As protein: CASSPLAGGEDEQYF.

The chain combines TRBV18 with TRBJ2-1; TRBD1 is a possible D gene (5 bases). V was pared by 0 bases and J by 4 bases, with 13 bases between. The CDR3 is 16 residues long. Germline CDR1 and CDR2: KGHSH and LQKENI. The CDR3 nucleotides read TGTGCCAGCTCACCACCGGTTCAGGGCAATTACAATGAGCAGTTCTTC. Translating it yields CASSPPVQGNYNEQFF.

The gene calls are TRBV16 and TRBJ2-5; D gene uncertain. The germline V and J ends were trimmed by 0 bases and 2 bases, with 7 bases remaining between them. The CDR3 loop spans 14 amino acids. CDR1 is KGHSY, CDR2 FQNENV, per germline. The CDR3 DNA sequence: TGTGCCAGCAGCCAATCCCCCAGGCAAGAGACCCAGTACTTC. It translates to CASSQSPRQETQYF. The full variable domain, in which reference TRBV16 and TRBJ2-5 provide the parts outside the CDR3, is GEEVAQTPKHLVRGEGQKAKLYCAPIKGHSYVFWYQQVLKNEFKFLISFQNENVFDETGMPKERFSAKCLPNSPCSLEIQATKLEDSAVYFCASSQSPRQETQYFGPGTRLLVL.

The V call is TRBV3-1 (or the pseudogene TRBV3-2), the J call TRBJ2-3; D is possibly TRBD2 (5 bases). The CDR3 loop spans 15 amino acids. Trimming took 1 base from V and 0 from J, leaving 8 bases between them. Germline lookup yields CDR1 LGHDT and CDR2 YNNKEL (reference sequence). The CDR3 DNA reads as TGTGCCAGCAGCCAAGGATGGACTAGCACAGATACGCAGTATTTT. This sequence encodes CASSQGWTSTDTQYF.

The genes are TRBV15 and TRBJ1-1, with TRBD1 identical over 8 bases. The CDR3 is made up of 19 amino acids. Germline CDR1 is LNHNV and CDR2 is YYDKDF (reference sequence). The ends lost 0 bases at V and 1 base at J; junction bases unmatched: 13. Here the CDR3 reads CATSRDSRGQGKSNTEAFF. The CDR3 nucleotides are TGTGCCACCAGCAGAGATTCCCGAGGACAGGGAAAGTCGAACACTGAAGCTTTCTTT.

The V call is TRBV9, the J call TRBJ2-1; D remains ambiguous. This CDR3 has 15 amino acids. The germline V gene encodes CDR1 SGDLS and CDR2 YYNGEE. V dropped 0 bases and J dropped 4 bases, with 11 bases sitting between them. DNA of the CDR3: TGTGCCAGCAGCGTAGACGGTAACAGTTACAATGAGCAGTTCTTC. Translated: CASSVDGNSYNEQFF.

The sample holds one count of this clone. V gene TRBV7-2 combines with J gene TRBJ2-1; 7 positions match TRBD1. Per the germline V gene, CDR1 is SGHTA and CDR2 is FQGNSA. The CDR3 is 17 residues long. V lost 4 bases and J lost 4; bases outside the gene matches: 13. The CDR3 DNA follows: TGTGCCAGCAGCTCCCGACAGGGTGGATTTGGGTACAATGAGCAGTTCTTC. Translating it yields CASSSRQGGFGYNEQFF.

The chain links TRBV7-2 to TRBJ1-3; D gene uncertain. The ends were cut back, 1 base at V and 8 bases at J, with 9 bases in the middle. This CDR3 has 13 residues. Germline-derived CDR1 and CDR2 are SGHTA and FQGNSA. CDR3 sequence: CASSLGWEDTIYF. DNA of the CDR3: TGTGCCAGCAGCTTAGGTTGGGAGGACACCATATATTTT.

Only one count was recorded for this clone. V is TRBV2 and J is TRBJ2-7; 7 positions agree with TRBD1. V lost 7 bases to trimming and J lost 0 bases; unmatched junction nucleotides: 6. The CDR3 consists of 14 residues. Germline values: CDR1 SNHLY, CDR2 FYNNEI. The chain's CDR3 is CASTRTGTSYEQYV. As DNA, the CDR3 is TGTGCCAGCACTCGGACAGGAACCTCCTACGAGCAGTACGTC.

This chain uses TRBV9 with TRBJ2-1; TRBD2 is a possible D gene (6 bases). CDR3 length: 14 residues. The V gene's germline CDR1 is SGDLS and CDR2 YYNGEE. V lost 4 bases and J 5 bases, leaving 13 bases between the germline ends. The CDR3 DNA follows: TGTGCCAGCAGCCCATGGGGCGGGGACAATGAGCAGTTCTTC. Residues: CASSPWGGDNEQFF.

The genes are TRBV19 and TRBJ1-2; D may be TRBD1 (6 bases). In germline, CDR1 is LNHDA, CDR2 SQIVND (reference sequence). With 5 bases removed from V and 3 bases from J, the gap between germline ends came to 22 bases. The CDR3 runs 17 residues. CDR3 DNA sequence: TGTGCCAGTAGTCGAACTCTAGGACAGTCGTGGGACTATGGCTACACCTTC. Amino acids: CASSRTLGQSWDYGYTF. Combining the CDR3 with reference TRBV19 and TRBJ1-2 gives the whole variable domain DGGITQSPKYLFRKEGQNVTLSCEQNLNHDAMYWYRQDPGQGLRLIYYSQIVNDFQKGDIAEGYSVSREKKESFPLTVTSAQKNPTAFYLCASSRTLGQSWDYGYTFGSGTRLTVV.

CDR3 protein: CASSSGQPNTEAFF. In nucleotides, the CDR3 is TGCGCCAGCAGCTCGGGACAGCCGAACACTGAAGCTTTCTTT. This chain uses TRBV4-3 with TRBJ1-1; 7 bases align to TRBD1. Germline trimming cut 5 bases from V and 1 base from J; bases unmatched to any gene: 4. CDR1 is LGHNA, CDR2 YSLEER, per germline. The CDR3 extends over 14 amino acids.

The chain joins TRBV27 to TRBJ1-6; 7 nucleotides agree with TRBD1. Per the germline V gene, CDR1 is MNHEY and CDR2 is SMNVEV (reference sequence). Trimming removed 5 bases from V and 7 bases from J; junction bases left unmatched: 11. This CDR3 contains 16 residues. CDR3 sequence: CASSLSRDSRNSPLHF. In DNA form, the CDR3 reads TGTGCCAGCAGTCTCTCCCGGGACAGTCGAAATTCACCCCTCCACTTT.